This T cell receptor (beta chain) comes out of a study of T-cell memory formation after mild COVID-19. CDR1 and CDR2 from the germline V gene are SGHVS and FQNEAQ. This CDR3 comprises 15 residues. V was shortened by 5 bases and J by 10 bases, with 23 bases between the two germline ends. As regards this clonotype: Its target is not known.

TCRdb itself ran the 5' RACE reads through MiXCR, one entry per CDR3 protein. Here the sample spans around 430,000 distinct CDR3 sequences, 16% being singletons. General study findings and limits: Clones that contracted from day 15 to 85 were balanced CD4/CD8, while later expanders leaned CD4+. Second-wave clones that peaked on day 37 lacked confirmed SARS-CoV-2 specificity. Some responding clones appeared in pre-infection memory, suggesting cross-reactive memory joined.

This TCR was sampled from a man aged 18 to 35 who had mild COVID-19 (a few samples of this study predate the infection). Cell type and time point are not known. The chain is built from TRBV7-8 and TRBJ1-1; maybe TRBD1 (6 bases). Sequences were obtained from PBMCs or a T cell subset sorted from them (not recorded which). The CDR3 coding sequence is TGTGCCAGCAGCCAAGACGTCCTGGGGGGGCGCGGAGCTTTCTTT. This translates into CASSQDVLGGRGAFF. The full variable domain, in which reference TRBV7-8 and TRBJ1-1 provide the parts outside the CDR3, is GAGVSQSPRYKVAKRGQDVALRCDPISGHVSLFWYQQALGQGPEFLTYFQNEAQLDKSGLPSDRFFAERPEGSVSTLKIQRTQQEDSAVYLCASSQDVLGGRGAFFGQGTRLTVV.